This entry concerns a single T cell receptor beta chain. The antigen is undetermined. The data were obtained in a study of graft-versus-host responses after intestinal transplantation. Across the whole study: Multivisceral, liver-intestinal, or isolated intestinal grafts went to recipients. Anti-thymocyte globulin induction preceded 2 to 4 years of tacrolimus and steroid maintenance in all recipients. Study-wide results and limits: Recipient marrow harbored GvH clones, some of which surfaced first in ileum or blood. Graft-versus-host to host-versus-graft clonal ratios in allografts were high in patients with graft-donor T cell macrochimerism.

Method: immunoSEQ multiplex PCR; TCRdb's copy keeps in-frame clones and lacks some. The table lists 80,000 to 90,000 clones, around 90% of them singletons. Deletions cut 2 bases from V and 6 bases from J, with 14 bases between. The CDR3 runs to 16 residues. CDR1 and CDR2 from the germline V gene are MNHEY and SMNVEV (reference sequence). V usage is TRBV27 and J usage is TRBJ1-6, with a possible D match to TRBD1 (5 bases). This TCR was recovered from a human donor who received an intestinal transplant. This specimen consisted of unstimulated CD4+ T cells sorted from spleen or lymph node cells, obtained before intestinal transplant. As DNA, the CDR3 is TGTGCCAGCAGTTTAAGAGGGGACCTCCGTAATTCACCCCTCCACTTT. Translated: CASSLRGDLRNSPLHF.